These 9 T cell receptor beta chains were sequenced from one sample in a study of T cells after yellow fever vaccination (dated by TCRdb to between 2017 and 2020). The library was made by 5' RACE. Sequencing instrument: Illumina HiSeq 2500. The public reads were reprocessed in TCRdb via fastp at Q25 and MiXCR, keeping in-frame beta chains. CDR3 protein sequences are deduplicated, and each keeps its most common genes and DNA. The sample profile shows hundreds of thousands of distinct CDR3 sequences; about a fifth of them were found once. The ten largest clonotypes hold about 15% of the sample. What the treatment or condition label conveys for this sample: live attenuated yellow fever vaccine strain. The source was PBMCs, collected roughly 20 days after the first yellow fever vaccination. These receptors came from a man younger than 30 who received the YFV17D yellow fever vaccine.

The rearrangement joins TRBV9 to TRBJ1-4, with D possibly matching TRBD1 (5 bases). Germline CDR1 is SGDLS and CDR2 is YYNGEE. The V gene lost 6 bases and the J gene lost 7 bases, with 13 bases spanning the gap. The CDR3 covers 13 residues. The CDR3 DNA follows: TGTGCCAGCAATTCGGGGGGTGGTGAAAAACTGTTTTTT. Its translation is CASNSGGGEKLFF. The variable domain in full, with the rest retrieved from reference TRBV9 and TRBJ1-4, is DSGVTQTPKHLITATGQRVTLRCSPRSGDLSVYWYQQSLDQGLQFLIQYYNGEERAKGNILERFSAQQFPDLHSELNLSSLELGDSALYFCASNSGGGEKLFFGSGTQLSVL.

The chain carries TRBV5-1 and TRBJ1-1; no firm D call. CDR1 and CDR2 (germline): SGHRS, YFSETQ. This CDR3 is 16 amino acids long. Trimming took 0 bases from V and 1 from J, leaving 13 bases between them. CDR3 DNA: TGCGCCAGCAGCTTGGAGAGGTTTGCACAGAACACTGAAGCTTTCTTT. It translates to CASSLERFAQNTEAFF.

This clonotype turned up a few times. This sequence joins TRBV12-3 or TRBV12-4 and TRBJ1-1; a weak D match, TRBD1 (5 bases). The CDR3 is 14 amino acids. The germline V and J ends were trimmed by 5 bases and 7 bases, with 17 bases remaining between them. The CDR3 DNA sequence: TGTGCCAGCAGTCCCTCCGGGCAGGGCGTTGAAGCTTTCTTT. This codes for CASSPSGQGVEAFF.

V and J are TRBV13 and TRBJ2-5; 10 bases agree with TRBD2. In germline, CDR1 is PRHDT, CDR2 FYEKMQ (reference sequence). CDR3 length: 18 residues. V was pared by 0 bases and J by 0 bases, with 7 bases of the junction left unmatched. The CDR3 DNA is TGTGCCAGCAGCTTAGGAGGTCCTAGCGGGGGCTACCAAGAGACCCAGTACTTC. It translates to CASSLGGPSGGYQETQYF. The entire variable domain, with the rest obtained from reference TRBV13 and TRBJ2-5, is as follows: AAGVIQSPRHLIKEKRETATLKCYPIPRHDTVYWYQQGPGQDPQFLISFYEKMQSDKGSIPDRFSAQQFSDYHSELNMSSLELGDSALYFCASSLGGPSGGYQETQYFGPGTRLLVL.

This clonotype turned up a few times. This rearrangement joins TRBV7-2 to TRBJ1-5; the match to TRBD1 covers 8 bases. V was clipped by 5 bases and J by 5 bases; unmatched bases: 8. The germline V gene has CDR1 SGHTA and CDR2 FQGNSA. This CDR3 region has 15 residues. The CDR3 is CASSLTGGPYQPQHF. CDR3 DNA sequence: TGTGCCAGCAGCCTAACAGGGGGACCCTATCAGCCCCAGCATTTT. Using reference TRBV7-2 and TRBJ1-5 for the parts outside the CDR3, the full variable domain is GAGVSQSPSNKVTEKGKDVELRCDPISGHTALYWYRQSLGQGLEFLIYFQGNSAPDKSGLPSDRFSAERTGGSVSTLTIQRTQQEDSAVYLCASSLTGGPYQPQHFGDGTRLSIL.

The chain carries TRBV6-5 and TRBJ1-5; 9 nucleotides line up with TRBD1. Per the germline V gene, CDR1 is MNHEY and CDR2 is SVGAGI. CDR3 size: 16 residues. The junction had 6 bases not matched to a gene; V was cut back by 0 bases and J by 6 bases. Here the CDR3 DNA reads TGTGCCAGCAGTTACTCGGGACAGGGATGGGGTCAGCCCCAGCATTTT. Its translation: CASSYSGQGWGQPQHF.

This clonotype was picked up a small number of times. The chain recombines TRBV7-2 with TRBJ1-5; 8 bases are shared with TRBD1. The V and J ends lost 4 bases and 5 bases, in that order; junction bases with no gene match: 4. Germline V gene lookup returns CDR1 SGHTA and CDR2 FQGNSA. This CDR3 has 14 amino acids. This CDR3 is CASSSTGAHQPQHF. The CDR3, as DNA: TGTGCCAGCAGCTCGACAGGGGCCCATCAGCCCCAGCATTTT.

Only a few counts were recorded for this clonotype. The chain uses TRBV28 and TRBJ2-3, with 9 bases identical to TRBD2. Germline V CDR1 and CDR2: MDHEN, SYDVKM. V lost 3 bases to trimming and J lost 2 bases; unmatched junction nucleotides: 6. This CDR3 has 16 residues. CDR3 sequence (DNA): TGTGCCAGCAGTTTCGTCCTAGCGGGGAACACAGATACGCAGTATTTT. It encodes CASSFVLAGNTDTQYF.

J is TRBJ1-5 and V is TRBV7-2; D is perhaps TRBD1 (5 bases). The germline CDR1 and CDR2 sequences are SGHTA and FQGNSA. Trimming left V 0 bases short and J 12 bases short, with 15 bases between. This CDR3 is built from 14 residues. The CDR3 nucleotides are TGTGCCAGCAGCTTAGCAGGGGCAGGGAGTGACCAGCATTTT. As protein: CASSLAGAGSDQHF. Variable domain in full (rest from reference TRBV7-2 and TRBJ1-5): GAGVSQSPSNKVTEKGKDVELRCDPISGHTALYWYRQSLGQGLEFLIYFQGNSAPDKSGLPSDRFSAERTGGSVSTLTIQRTQQEDSAVYLCASSLAGAGSDQHFGDGTRLSIL.